A selection of T cell receptor beta chains follows, all from one sample in a study of blood T cell repertoires in COVID-19. This table comes from immunoSEQ multiplex PCR, and its TCRdb copy is limited to in-frame clones, with some not included. This repertoire shows just over 150,000 clones, roughly 90% found once; its top ten account for 6.5% to 8%. The sequencing input was PBMCs or T cells enriched from blood (not recorded which). All receptors derive from a woman between 45 and 65 years old who had recovered from COVID-19. Each CDR3 is given with its conserved first and last residue. Fields, in order: clone size, D gene, J gene, V gene, CDR3 DNA, CDR3 protein. A D gene is named only where the DNA matches it firmly. Not all rows give a size; the values are once, few, many and, for expanded clones, a class.

once TRBD1 TRBJ1-2 TRBV6-5 TGTGCCAGCAGTTACCTAACGTCAGGGGGTGGCTACACCTTC CASSYLTSGGGYTF
NA NA TRBJ1-1 TRBV6-1 TGTGCCAGCAGTGGTAGGGGGGGTATTAACTTGAACACTGAAGCTTTCTTT CASSGRGGINLNTEAFF
many NA TRBJ2-7 TRBV7-9 TGTGCCAGCAGCCATGACAGGTCCTACTCCTACGAGCAGTACTTC CASSHDRSYSYEQYF
NA NA TRBJ1-2 TRBV7-2 TGTGCCAGCAGCTTATCACAGAACTATGGCTACACCTTC CASSLSQNYGYTF
once NA TRBJ2-3 TRBV3-1/TRBV3-2 TGTGCCAGCAGCCCCCGTCGGGGGGCTGGGACAGATACGCAGTATTTT CASSPRRGAGTDTQYF
NA NA TRBJ2-3 TRBV4-1 TGCGCCAGCAGCCAAGCAGGAGGGGCCAGCACAGATACGCAGTATTTT CASSQAGGASTDTQYF
NA TRBD1 TRBJ1-1 TRBV5-4 TGTGCCAGCAGCTCCACAGGGGGCAGATTTGACACTGAAGCTTTCTTT CASSSTGGRFDTEAFF
NA TRBD2 TRBJ2-2 TRBV7-2 TGTGCCAGCAGCTTCAGACTAGCGGGGGCCGAAGGCAGGGGCGGGGAGCTGTTTTTT CASSFRLAGAEGRGGELFF
NA NA TRBJ1-6 TRBV6-5 TGTGCCAGCAGCCTGGGGGCAGTTAATTCACCCCTCCACTTT CASSLGAVNSPLHF
NA NA TRBJ2-2 TRBV19 TGTGCCAGTGCCATGGCCGGGGGTCTCCGGGAGCTGTTTTTT CASAMAGGLRELFF
NA NA TRBJ2-2 TRBV9 TGTGCCAGCAGCGTAGGTGGCCGTGCGAACACCGGGGAGCTGTTTTTT CASSVGGRANTGELFF
NA TRBD1 TRBJ1-5 TRBV18 TGTGCCAGCTCCGCCGGGACAGATATGAATGTTGGTAATCAGCCCCAGCATTTT CASSAGTDMNVGNQPQHF
NA NA TRBJ1-6 TRBV9 TGTGCCAGCAGCCCGGGGGGCGTAGGGTATAATTCACCCCTCCACTTT CASSPGGVGYNSPLHF
once TRBD1 TRBJ2-7 TRBV29-1 TGCAGCGTTGGATTAGGGGGGACAGGGGGTTCCCGGGTCCAGTACTTC CSVGLGGTGGSRVQYF
NA TRBD1 TRBJ2-3 TRBV9 TGTGCCAGCAGCGTGGACAGGGGTAGCACAGATACGCAGTATTTT CASSVDRGSTDTQYF
NA NA TRBJ1-1 TRBV5-1 TGCGCCAGCAGCTCATTACAGGGTGAGACTGAAGCTTTCTTT CASSSLQGETEAFF
NA NA TRBJ1-4 TRBV5-1 TGCGCCAGCAGCTTGCGGGATTCGGCTAATGAAAAACTGTTTTTT CASSLRDSANEKLFF
NA TRBD2 TRBJ2-3 TRBV7-2 TGTGCCAGCAGCTTGGGTAGCGGGGGGGGAGGGCCCACAAATACGCAGTATTTT CASSLGSGGGGPTNTQYF
NA NA TRBJ1-5 TRBV23-1 TGCGCCAGCAGTCAGATTGAGGGCAGACTATATAGCAATCAGCCCCAGCATTTT CASSQIEGRLYSNQPQHF
NA NA TRBJ1-1 TRBV5-8 TGTGCCAGCAGCCACGGGAGCATGAACACTGAAGCTTTCTTT CASSHGSMNTEAFF
NA TRBD2 TRBJ2-1 TRBV6-5 TGTGCCACCGCTCAACTAGCGGGGGACTACAATGAGCAGTTCTTC CATAQLAGDYNEQFF
NA NA TRBJ1-1 TRBV19 TGTGCCAGTAGTATCTACCGAGCTGAAGCTTTCTTT CASSIYRAEAFF
NA TRBD1 TRBJ1-2 TRBV18 TGTGCCAGCTCACCGGACAGGGGGATTTATGGCTACACCTTC CASSPDRGIYGYTF
NA TRBD1 TRBJ1-2 TRBV29-1 TGCAGCGCACTGACAGGGGGCGATGGCTACACCTTC CSALTGGDGYTF
NA NA TRBJ2-1 TRBV6-5 TGTGCCAGCAGCCTCCATGCAGCCTACAATGAGCAGTTCTTC CASSLHAAYNEQFF
once TRBD2 TRBJ2-1 TRBV19 TGTGCCAGTAGTATCGCAGCGGGGGGGCCCGGGAATGAGCAGTTCTTC CASSIAAGGPGNEQFF
NA TRBD1 TRBJ2-5 TRBV28 TGTGCCAGCAGTTCCCCCGGACAGGGCGGACAGACCCAGTACTTC CASSSPGQGGQTQYF
NA NA TRBJ2-7 TRBV27 TGTGCCACTACTTCGGGGTCCTACGAGCAGTACTTC CATTSGSYEQYF
once TRBD2 TRBJ2-3 TRBV5-4 TGTGCCAGCAGCCCGACGCGGGGGGGCACAGATACGCAGTATTTT CASSPTRGGTDTQYF
NA NA TRBJ1-1 TRBV7-2 TGTGCCAGTACCCGGCTCAGGTCCCTGAACACTGAAGCTTTCTTT CASTRLRSLNTEAFF
NA NA TRBJ2-1 TRBV6-4 TGTGCCAGCAGTGACTCCCTAACGGGGAACTACAATGAGCAGTTCTTC CASSDSLTGNYNEQFF
NA NA TRBJ2-7 TRBV5-6 TGTGCCAGCAGCACTCTAGGCTACTCCTACGAGCAGTACTTC CASSTLGYSYEQYF
NA TRBD2 TRBJ2-7 TRBV9 TGTGCCAGCAGCGTAAGTAGCGGGCCCACCTACGAGCAGTACTTC CASSVSSGPTYEQYF
NA TRBD2 TRBJ2-7 TRBV27 TGTGCCAGCTCCATTAGACTAGCGGGGGGGCAGTACGAGCAGTACTTC CASSIRLAGGQYEQYF
NA TRBD1 TRBJ2-2 TRBV5-1 TGCGCCAGCAGCGAGAGGGACAGCGCGAACACCGGGGAGCTGTTTTTT CASSERDSANTGELFF
NA TRBD1 TRBJ1-2 TRBV7-2 TGTGCCAGCAGCTTAGCAACAGGGGATGGCTACACCTTC CASSLATGDGYTF
NA NA TRBJ1-1 TRBV4-2 TGTGCCAGCAGCCAAGACCTTCTGAACACTGAAGCTTTCTTT CASSQDLLNTEAFF